This T cell receptor beta chain was sequenced for a study of cytomegalovirus exposure and HLA in healthy donors. About the research overall: A subsequent analysis reported that the roughly 120 validation repertoires were produced on the same platform that had also been used for the roughly 710 first-cohort repertoires. Study-wide results and caveats: One later analysis, an examination of the roughly 130 validation repertoires, found that first-cohort TCR clusters tended to co-occur in them. According to the study, approximately 150 TCR beta chains were cytomegalovirus-associated.

As regards this clone: No antigen is known for it.

The validation cohort, a group of 130 or so subjects, included the donors and was separate from the approximately 670-subject first cohort. Clones were read by immunoSEQ multiplex PCR, and TCRdb kept only the in-frame ones, dropping some. The sample includes more than 85,000 clones, approximately 90% of them seen just once. The CDR3 runs 19 residues. V dropped 4 bases and J dropped 1; count of bases not matched to a gene: 9. CDR1 is SGHNT, CDR2 YYREEE, per germline (reference sequence). The sequence was obtained from a woman aged 18 to 35 in good health and CMV-seropositive. Sequencing was done on a sample of PBMCs. J is TRBJ2-2 and V is TRBV5-4, with 14 bases identical to TRBD2. The CDR3 spells CASSQGLAGVGGNTGELFF. CDR3 coding DNA: TGTGCCAGCAGCCAGGGACTAGCGGGAGTTGGTGGGAACACCGGGGAGCTGTTTTTT.